This T cell receptor (beta chain) was observed in a study of long-term antiretroviral therapy in people with HIV. Without exception, participants with HIV were treated in the United States. The CDR3 loop spans 14 amino acids. Germline assignment: CDR1 MNHNS and CDR2 SASEGT. V lost 5 bases, J lost 3 bases, and 10 bases lay in between. Investigators performed immunoSEQ version v3.0 at survey level. Profiled with immunoSEQ multiplex PCR; TCRdb holds only in-frame clones, not every one. This sample carries 15,000 to 20,000 clones, almost 80% of them seen once, and the ten largest clones take roughly a tenth. Broader study findings: Nothing was known about ART adherence, viral resistance or changes in therapy.

This clone came up once. Its antigen is still unknown. The chain couples TRBV6-1 to TRBJ2-2, with D possibly TRBD2 on 6 matching bases. The receptor was derived from a woman in her forties with HIV. Sequencing was performed on unsorted PBMCs, taken 2.3 years after starting antiretroviral therapy. CDR3 residues: CASSRDFYTGELFF. The CDR3 DNA is TGTGCCAGCAGTCGGGACTTTTACACCGGGGAGCTGTTTTTT.